The text below deals with one TCR beta chain. Relative to its sample, this clone is medium-sized (0.01 to 0.1%). It has no known antigen specificity. Base qualities are not at hand, and no much larger clone is one base apart. The entry originates in a study of a mutant IDH1 vaccine in newly diagnosed glioma (TCRdb year 2021). Study-level background: Vaccination was initiated 4-6 weeks after radiotherapy alone, or concurrently with temozolomide cycles in the chemotherapy-containing groups. Six visits were used for peripheral blood collection: V03 (baseline), V05, V07, V10, V12 and V13. The week-35 safety follow-up was designated visit V12, and the week-47 end of study was designated visit V13. For exploratory analyses, fewer than 30 treated patients had longitudinal TCRB deep sequencing done wherever samples were available. Of the approximately 34 patients who were treated, about 60% were male and about 40% were female, and the mean age was about 40 years. Before enrollment, patients had received standard therapy of radiotherapy alone, temozolomide alone, or radiochemotherapy with temozolomide; most received the combination.

Overall results and qualifications from the work: Pseudoprogression appeared unrelated to alterations in the top peripheral T cell clonotypes detected by TCRB sequencing. PBMC samples for TCRB deep sequencing were selected based on availability. It was noted by the authors that analyses of patient blood samples could not be reproduced owing to sample limitations. Vaccine-induced immune responses across multiple MHC alleles were detected in over 80% of patients.

For CDR1 and CDR2, the germline V gene (reference sequence) lists SEHNR and FQNEAQ. The V end gives up 1 base and the J end 4 bases, leaving 7 bases in the junction not matched to a gene. Measured from the cysteine to the phenylalanine, the CDR3 is 16 residues long. CDR3 DNA is the only sequence kept; it has 48 bases, read in frame from the first base. Receptor libraries were prepared by the immunoSEQ multiplex PCR assay. Rearranged TCR beta chain sequences were amplified using the hsTCRB Kit according to the manufacturer's protocol. An Illumina MiSeq was used to sequence the TCRB libraries. As for the authors' bioinformatics: The kit vendor's proprietary platform handled demultiplexing, trimming and gene mapping. The table was pulled from immuneACCESS by TCRdb, which kept in-frame rearrangements only. Such tables lose some clones; where checked, under half of the loss comes from unresolved V genes, and the rest has no known cause. V, J and clone size are those of that table, while D and trimming were read from the DNA. For this sample the table gives about 60,000 clones, of which approximately 81% were detected only once. The ten most abundant clones make up 4% to 5% of the sample.

This sample's time point label indicates: week 35, safety follow-up. Each vaccine dose, consisting of 300 ug of a 20-mer mutant IDH1 peptide in Montanide, was administered subcutaneously with topical imiquimod. Across visits V03 through V10, patients got a total of eight vaccinations, given in weeks 1, 3, 5, 7, 11, 15, 19 and 23. Donors had newly diagnosed WHO grade 3 or 4 IDH1-mutant astrocytomas with loss of nuclear ATRX. The samples were drawn from NOA16, a multicentre, single-arm, open-label phase I trial in Germany that tested a mutant IDH1 peptide vaccine in humans for the first time. Genomic DNA for TCRB sequencing was isolated from EDTA blood with the DNeasy Blood and Tissue Kit.

This TCR came from a man aged 30 to 39 with glioma. The sequencing here drew on PBMCs, taken from a glioma patient whose treatment included an IDH1 peptide vaccine. The rearranged chain carries TRBV7-9 and TRBJ2-3; TRBD2 aligns with 8 central bases. CDR3 sequence: CASSLVAGGRADTQYF. The bases read TGTGCCAGCAGCTTAGTGGCGGGGGGTAGGGCAGATACGCAGTATTTT.